This T cell receptor beta chain was observed in a study of human CD8 memory T cell subsets. Overall study findings and caveats: It was suggested by Chao1 estimates that stem-like memory T cells were more diverse than precursor exhausted T cells.

The authors made TCR beta libraries using UMI-labeled 5' RACE. Authors' processing steps: Functional CDR3 beta clonotypes numbered about 2,900 to 20,000 per TCR beta library. One entry per CDR3 protein, without DNA, is what TCRdb gives after re-calling the 5' RACE reads. TCRdb, not the original authors, processed these V and J calls. Its listing shows about 20,000 distinct CDR3 sequences. As regards this clonotype: What it binds is not known.

This receptor was obtained from a human donor in good health. The specimen was CD8+ T cells from PBMCs.

CDR3 in amino acids: CASSMSDRGRYEQYF. The chain joins TRBV7-9 to TRBJ2-7; TCRdb's assignment of TRBD1 cannot be checked, as there is no DNA. This CDR3 is 15 amino acids long. From germline, CDR1 is SEHNR and CDR2 FQNEAQ (reference sequence).